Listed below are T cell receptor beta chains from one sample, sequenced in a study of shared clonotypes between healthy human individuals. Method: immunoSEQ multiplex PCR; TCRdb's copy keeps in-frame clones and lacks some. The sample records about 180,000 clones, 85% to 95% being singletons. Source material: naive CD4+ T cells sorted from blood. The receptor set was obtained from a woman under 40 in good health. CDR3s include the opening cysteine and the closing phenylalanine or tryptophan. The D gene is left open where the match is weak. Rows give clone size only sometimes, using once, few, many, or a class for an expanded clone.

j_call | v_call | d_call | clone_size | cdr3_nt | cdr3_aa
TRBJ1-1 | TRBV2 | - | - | TGTGCCAGCAGTTTTCTCGTTAAGATATTGAACACTGAAGCTTTCTTT | CASSFLVKILNTEAFF
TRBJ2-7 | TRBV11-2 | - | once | TGTGCCAGCAGCGTACTCAGGGGATGGTACGAGCAGTACTTC | CASSVLRGWYEQYF
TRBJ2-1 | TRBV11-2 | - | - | TGTGCCAGCAGCTTAGAGAGTACTGGTGAGCAGTTCTTC | CASSLESTGEQFF
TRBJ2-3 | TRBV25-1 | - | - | TGTGCCAGCAGTGACGGGTCCCACACAGATACGCAGTATTTT | CASSDGSHTDTQYF
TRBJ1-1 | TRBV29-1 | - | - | TGCAGCGTTGAAGCGTTCGCTGAAGCTTTCTTT | CSVEAFAEAFF
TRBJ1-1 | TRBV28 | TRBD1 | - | TGTGCCAGCAGTTTGGTGCGGACAGGGGAGGATTCGGCTTTCTTT | CASSLVRTGEDSAFF
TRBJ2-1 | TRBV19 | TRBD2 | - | TGTGCCAGTAGTATTCGGCTGGTGGCGGGAGGGGGGTACAATGAGCAGTTCTTC | CASSIRLVAGGGYNEQFF
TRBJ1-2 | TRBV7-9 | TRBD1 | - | TGTGCCGGACGAGGGACAGGTCCCTATGGCTACACCTTC | CAGRGTGPYGYTF
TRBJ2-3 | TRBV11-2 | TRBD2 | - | TGTGCCAGCACCGACCCTAGCGGGAGGATGGGCACAGATACGCAGTATTTT | CASTDPSGRMGTDTQYF
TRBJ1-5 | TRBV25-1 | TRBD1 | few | TGTGCCAGCAGCCCCGGGACAGGGAGAAATCAGCCCCAGCATTTT | CASSPGTGRNQPQHF